This entry is about one T cell receptor (beta chain). Its specificity is unknown. The entry originates in a study of radiotherapy plus CTLA-4 blockade in lung cancer. This table comes from immunoSEQ multiplex PCR, and its TCRdb copy is limited to in-frame clones, with some not included. Among roughly 54,000 clones listed, 84% were seen once. This CDR3 region has 13 residues. Germline CDR1 reads SGHTA; CDR2 reads FQGNSA. V was pared by 5 bases and J by 6 bases, with 13 bases between. Study findings and constraints: Clones of tumor-derived TCRs expanded in blood after radiotherapy plus ipilimumab.

The chain uses TRBV7-2 and TRBJ1-1, with D possibly matching TRBD1 (6 bases). The specimen comprised peripheral blood, sampled from a patient treated with radiotherapy plus ipilimumab. The origin of this receptor is a human donor with non-small cell lung cancer whose response to radiotherapy plus ipilimumab could not be evaluated. This chain's CDR3 is CASSVTGYAEAFF. For the CDR3, the DNA is TGTGCCAGCAGCGTCACAGGGTACGCTGAAGCTTTCTTT.